This T cell receptor (beta chain) appears in the sequencing data of a study of control samples from healthy donors and cancer patients. The ends were cut back, 2 bases at V and 4 bases at J, with 15 bases in the middle. The CDR3 extends over 16 amino acids. Germline CDR1 LGHDT, CDR2 YNNKEL (reference sequence). The table came from immunoSEQ multiplex PCR; TCRdb's copy has only in-frame clones and leaves some out. The sample includes around 170,000 clones, around 88% seen only once; the top ten take 4.9%. The source material was blood. The rearrangement uses TRBV3-1 (or the pseudogene TRBV3-2) and TRBJ1-3, with D hard to call. The receptor was isolated from a woman aged 25 to 39 in good health. CDR3 in DNA: TGTGCCAGCAGCCAACCAAAAGCTAATCGGGGAAACACCATATATTTT. Translation gives CASSQPKANRGNTIYF.